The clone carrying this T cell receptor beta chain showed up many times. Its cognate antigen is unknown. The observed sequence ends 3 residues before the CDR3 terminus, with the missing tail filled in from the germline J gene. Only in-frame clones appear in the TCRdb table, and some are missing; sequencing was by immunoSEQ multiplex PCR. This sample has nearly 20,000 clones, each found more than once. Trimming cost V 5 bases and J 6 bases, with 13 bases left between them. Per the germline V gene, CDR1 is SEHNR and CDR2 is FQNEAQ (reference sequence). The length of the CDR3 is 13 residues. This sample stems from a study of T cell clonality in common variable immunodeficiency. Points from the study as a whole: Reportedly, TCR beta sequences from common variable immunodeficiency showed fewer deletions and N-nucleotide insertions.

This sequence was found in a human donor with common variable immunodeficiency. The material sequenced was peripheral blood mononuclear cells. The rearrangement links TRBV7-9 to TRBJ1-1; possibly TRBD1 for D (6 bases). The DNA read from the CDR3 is TGTGCCAGCAGCCTACAGGGTGCAGCTGAA. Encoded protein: CASSLQGAAE. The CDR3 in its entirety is CASSLQGAAEAFF.